The present entry profiles one T cell receptor (beta chain) with its context. Its antigen is not identified. This specimen belongs to a study of lymphopenia after photon versus proton radiotherapy. Findings and limits, study-wide: In patients who died, overall survival fell as post-nadir TCR diversity dropped more.

Method: immunoSEQ multiplex PCR; TCRdb's copy keeps in-frame clones and lacks some. In the table there are some 170,000 clones, roughly nine tenths of which are singletons. The ends were cut back, 2 bases at V and 6 bases at J, with 24 bases in the middle. From germline, CDR1 is SQVTM and CDR2 ANQGSEA. The CDR3 is made up of 17 amino acids. Here the sequenced sample was peripheral blood, taken from a patient treated with photon-based radiotherapy. The source is a man aged 45 to 65 with gastric cancer. V is TRBV29-1 and J is TRBJ2-3; either TRBD1 or TRBD2 may supply D (7 bases each). The CDR3 DNA reads TGCAGCGTTGAACAAAAGACAGGGAGCGGGGTTCCGGATACGCAGTATTTT. This sequence encodes CSVEQKTGSGVPDTQYF.